A single sample is the source of the 14 T cell receptor beta chains below, sequenced in a study of monozygotic twins with cystic fibrosis. Generated by immunoSEQ multiplex PCR, the TCRdb table keeps only in-frame clones and is missing some. The table lists about 36,000 clones, 84% of them singletons. The sample taken for sequencing was blood. The source of these receptors is a girl between 2 and 10 years old with cystic fibrosis.

The chain carries TRBV13 and TRBJ1-1; possibly TRBD1 for D (6 bases). The V gene's germline CDR1 is PRHDT and CDR2 FYEKMQ (reference sequence). V gave up 1 base and J gave up 6 bases, with 15 bases separating them. CDR3 length: 15 amino acids. The CDR3, as DNA: TGTGCCAGCAGCTTAGTCAGGGGATGGCCCCCTGAAGCTTTCTTT. This codes for CASSLVRGWPPEAFF.

The V call is TRBV2, the J call TRBJ2-7; D not certain. The CDR3 is made up of 11 amino acids. Germline-derived CDR1 and CDR2 are SNHLY and FYNNEI. Trimming removed 2 bases at V and 2 bases at J, with 1 base between. This chain's CDR3 is CASSEPYEQYF. DNA for the CDR3: TGTGCCAGCAGTGAACCCTACGAGCAGTACTTC.

In this sample, this clone turned up a few times. The chain uses TRBV14 and TRBJ2-7; weak D call: TRBD1 (5 bases). CDR1 is SGHDN and CDR2 is FVKESK in the germline V gene. The V gene lost 1 base and the J gene lost 0 bases, with 7 bases spanning the gap. This CDR3 region has 14 residues. The CDR3 reads CASSQGRASYEQYF. In DNA, the CDR3 is TGTGCCAGCAGCCAAGGCAGGGCCTCCTACGAGCAGTACTTC.

This sequence joins TRBV15 and TRBJ2-7; 9 nucleotides align to TRBD1. Germline trimming cut 1 base from V and 5 bases from J; bases unmatched to any gene: 6. Germline V gene sequence: CDR1 LNHNV, CDR2 YYDKDF (reference sequence). CDR3 length equals 15 residues. CDR3 amino acids: CATSRAGTGIHEQYF. The DNA of the CDR3 is TGTGCCACCAGCAGAGCCGGGACAGGGATCCACGAGCAGTACTTC.

The chain couples TRBV6-5 to TRBJ2-7; D is uncertain. The length of the CDR3 is 14 residues. The V gene's germline CDR1 is MNHEY and CDR2 SVGAGI. The V end was cut by 7 bases, the J end by 3 bases, with 16 bases between. CDR3 in DNA: TGTGCCAGCACTCTTCTCTCAGGCCACTACGAGCAGTACTTC. Translating gives CASTLLSGHYEQYF.

This chain links TRBV7-2 with TRBJ2-5; 12 positions match TRBD1. The V gene end was trimmed by 5 bases and the J gene end by 5 bases; junction bases not matched to a gene: 3. This CDR3 is built from 14 residues. Germline V gene data show CDR1 as SGHTA and CDR2 as FQGNSA. CDR3 protein: CASSGTGGLETQYF. CDR3 sequence (DNA): TGTGCCAGCAGCGGGACAGGGGGCCTCGAGACCCAGTACTTC.

V usage is TRBV7-2 and J usage is TRBJ2-1; 8 bases line up with TRBD1. Germline CDR1 SGHTA, CDR2 FQGNSA. The V gene end was trimmed by 6 bases and the J gene end by 7 bases; junction bases not matched to a gene: 11. CDR3 length: 15 amino acids. CDR3 nucleotide sequence: TGTGCCAGCAGTACTCTCGGACAGGGAATGAATGAGCAGTTCTTC. Its translation: CASSTLGQGMNEQFF.

V and J are TRBV6-1 and TRBJ2-7, with D unresolved. CDR1 is MNHNS and CDR2 is SASEGT in the germline V gene. This CDR3 comprises 16 residues. Trimming left V 6 bases short and J 0 bases short, with 18 bases between. The CDR3, as DNA: TGTGCCAGCAGCGAATCGAGCTATCCTCTCTCCTACGAGCAGTACTTC. It codes for CASSESSYPLSYEQYF.

This clone has a handful of counts. This rearrangement joins TRBV19 to TRBJ1-6; 10 nucleotides line up with TRBD1. The germline V gene has CDR1 LNHDA and CDR2 SQIVND (reference sequence). With 3 bases clipped from V and 7 bases from J, the junction kept 6 bases outside the gene matches. This CDR3 contains 16 residues. The CDR3 sequence is CASSMGQGSYNSPLHF. CDR3 in DNA: TGTGCCAGTAGTATGGGACAGGGGTCTTACAATTCACCCCTCCACTTT.

This clone was observed a handful of times. The J gene is TRBJ1-6, the V gene TRBV6-5, with D uncertain. The V gene's germline CDR1 is MNHEY and CDR2 SVGAGI. CDR3 length: 13 amino acids. The ends were cut back, 2 bases at V and 2 bases at J, with 1 base in the middle. The CDR3 region has the DNA TGTGCCAGCAGTTACACCTATAATTCACCCCTCCACTTT. This encodes CASSYTYNSPLHF.

This chain connects TRBV30 to TRBJ2-5; 7 positions agree with TRBD1. The J call is uncertain, as TRBJ2-7 better fits the DNA end. This CDR3 has 13 amino acids. The germline V gene encodes CDR1 GTSNPN and CDR2 SVGIG (reference sequence). In nucleotides, the CDR3 is TGTGCCTGGGACGGACAGGCACACTACGAGCAGTACTTC. Its protein is CAWDGQAHYEQYF.

The rearrangement uses TRBV6-5 and TRBJ2-7; 12 bases are a match to TRBD2. The CDR3 is 16 amino acids. CDR1 and CDR2 from the germline V gene are MNHEY and SVGAGI. Trimming removed 0 bases from V and 5 bases from J; junction bases left unmatched: 5. CDR3 protein: CASSYSPLAGGNEQYF. The DNA of the CDR3 is TGTGCCAGCAGTTACTCTCCTCTAGCGGGGGGGAACGAGCAGTACTTC.

This chain uses TRBV10-3 with TRBJ2-1; 8 nucleotides match TRBD2. The CDR3 has 12 residues. V was pared by 7 bases and J by 7 bases, with 3 bases of the junction left unmatched. Germline loops: CDR1 ENHRY, CDR2 SYGVKD. This chain's CDR3 is CAITAGENEQFF. DNA of the CDR3: TGTGCCATCACAGCGGGGGAAAATGAGCAGTTCTTC.

The chain uses TRBV19 and TRBJ2-2, with 8 positions matching TRBD2. This CDR3 spans 16 amino acids. Germline CDR1 reads LNHDA; CDR2 reads SQIVND (reference sequence). Trimming removed 6 bases from V and 5 bases from J; junction bases left unmatched: 11. The CDR3 reads CASRTHPGLGTGELFF. The CDR3, as DNA: TGTGCCAGTAGAACGCACCCGGGACTAGGTACCGGGGAGCTGTTTTTT. Full variable domain (remainder filled in from reference TRBV19 and TRBJ2-2): DGGITQSPKYLFRKEGQNVTLSCEQNLNHDAMYWYRQDPGQGLRLIYYSQIVNDFQKGDIAEGYSVSREKKESFPLTVTSAQKNPTAFYLCASRTHPGLGTGELFFGEGSRLTVL.